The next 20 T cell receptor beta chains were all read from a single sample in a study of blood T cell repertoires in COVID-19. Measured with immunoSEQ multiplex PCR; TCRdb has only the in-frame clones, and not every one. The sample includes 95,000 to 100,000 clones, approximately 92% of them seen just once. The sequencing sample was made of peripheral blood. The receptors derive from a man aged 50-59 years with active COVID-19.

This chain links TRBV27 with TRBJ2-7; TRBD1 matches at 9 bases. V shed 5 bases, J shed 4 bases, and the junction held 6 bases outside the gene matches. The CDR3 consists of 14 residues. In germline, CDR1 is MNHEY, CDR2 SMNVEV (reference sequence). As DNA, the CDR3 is TGTGCCAGCAGTATACAGGGGGCGAGGTACGAGCAGTACTTC. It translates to CASSIQGARYEQYF.

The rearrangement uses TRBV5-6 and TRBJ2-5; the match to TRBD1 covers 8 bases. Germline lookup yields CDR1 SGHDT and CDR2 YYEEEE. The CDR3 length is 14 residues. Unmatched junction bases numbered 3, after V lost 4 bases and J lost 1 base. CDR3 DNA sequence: TGTGCCAGCAGCAGACAGGGGACCCAAGAGACCCAGTACTTC. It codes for CASSRQGTQETQYF.

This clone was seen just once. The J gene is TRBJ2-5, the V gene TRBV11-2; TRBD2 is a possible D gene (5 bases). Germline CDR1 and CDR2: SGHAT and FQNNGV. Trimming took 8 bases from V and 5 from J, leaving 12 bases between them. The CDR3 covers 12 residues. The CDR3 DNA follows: TGTGCCAGCGGCGGGTCGTGGGAGACCCAGTACTTC. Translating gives CASGGSWETQYF. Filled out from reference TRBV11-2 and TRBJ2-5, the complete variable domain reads EAGVAQSPRYKIIEKRQSVAFWCNPISGHATLYWYQQILGQGPKLLIQFQNNGVVDDSQLPKDRFSAERLKGVDSTLKIQPAKLEDSAVYLCASGGSWETQYFGPGTRLLVL.

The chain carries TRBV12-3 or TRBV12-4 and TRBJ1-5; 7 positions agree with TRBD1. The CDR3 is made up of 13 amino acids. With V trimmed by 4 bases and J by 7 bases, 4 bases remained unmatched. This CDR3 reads CASSSRDSQPQHF. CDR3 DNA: TGTGCCAGCAGTTCCAGGGACAGCCAGCCCCAGCATTTT.

The CDR3 loop reads CAWSVRAIRTSAYEQYF. Here the CDR3 DNA reads TGTGCCTGGAGTGTCCGGGCAATAAGGACTAGCGCTTACGAGCAGTACTTC. The chain is built from TRBV30 and TRBJ2-7; 9 bases match TRBD2. J lost 4 bases, V lost 0 bases, and 13 bases had no gene match. This CDR3 spans 17 amino acids. The germline CDR1 and CDR2 sequences are GTSNPN and SVGIG (reference sequence).

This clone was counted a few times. The CDR3 coding sequence is TGTGCCAGCAGCCCCGGTGGGGGGAAGGCGAACTATGGCTACACCTTC. It is translated as CASSPGGGKANYGYTF. The chain employs TRBV5-4 and TRBJ1-2; the D gene is possibly TRBD1 (5 bases). Germline CDR1 reads SGHNT; CDR2 reads YYREEE (reference sequence). CDR3 length equals 16 residues. The V end was cut by 4 bases, the J end by 2 bases, with 18 bases between.

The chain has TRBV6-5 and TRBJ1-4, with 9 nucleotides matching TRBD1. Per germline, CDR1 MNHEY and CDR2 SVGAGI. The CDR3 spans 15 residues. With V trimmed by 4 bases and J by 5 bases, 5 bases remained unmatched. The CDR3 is CASSSGTGRNEKLFF. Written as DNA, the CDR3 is TGTGCCAGCAGTTCCGGGACAGGGCGAAATGAAAAACTGTTTTTT.

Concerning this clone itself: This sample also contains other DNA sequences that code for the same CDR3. The CDR3: CASRTSGPSYNEQFF. The CDR3 nucleotides are TGTGCCAGTAGGACTAGCGGGCCCTCCTACAATGAGCAGTTCTTC. This chain uses TRBV19 with TRBJ2-1, with TRBD2 matching over 10 bases. CDR1 is LNHDA and CDR2 is SQIVND in the germline V gene (reference sequence). With 6 bases clipped from V and 0 bases from J, the junction kept 2 bases outside the gene matches. The CDR3 extends over 15 amino acids.

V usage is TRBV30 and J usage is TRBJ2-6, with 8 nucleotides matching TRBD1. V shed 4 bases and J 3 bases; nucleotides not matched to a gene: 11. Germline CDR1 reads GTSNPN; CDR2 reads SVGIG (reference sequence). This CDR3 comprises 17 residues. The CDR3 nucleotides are TGTGCCTGGACCAGGGACAGGACGGATGGTGGGGCCAACGTCCTGACTTTC. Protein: CAWTRDRTDGGANVLTF.

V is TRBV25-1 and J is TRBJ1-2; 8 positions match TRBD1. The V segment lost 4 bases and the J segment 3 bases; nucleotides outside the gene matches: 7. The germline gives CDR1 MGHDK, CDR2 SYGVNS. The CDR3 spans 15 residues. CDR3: CASSATGTGDYGYTF. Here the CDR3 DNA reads TGTGCCAGCAGTGCAACCGGGACAGGTGACTATGGCTACACCTTC.

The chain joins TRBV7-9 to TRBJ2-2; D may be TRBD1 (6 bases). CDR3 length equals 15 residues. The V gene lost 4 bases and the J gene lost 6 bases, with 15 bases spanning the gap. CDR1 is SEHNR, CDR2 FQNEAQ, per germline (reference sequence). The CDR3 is CASSYDNRVAGELFF. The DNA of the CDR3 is TGTGCCAGCAGCTATGATAACAGGGTCGCCGGGGAGCTGTTTTTT.

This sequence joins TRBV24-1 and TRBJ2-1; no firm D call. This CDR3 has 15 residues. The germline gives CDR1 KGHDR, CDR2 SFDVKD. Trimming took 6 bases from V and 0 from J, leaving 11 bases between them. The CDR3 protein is CATSLRQSSYNEQFF. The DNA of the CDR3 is TGTGCCACCAGTCTGAGGCAGAGCTCCTACAATGAGCAGTTCTTC.

The CDR3 DNA sequence: TGTGCCAGCAGCCCCGACAGCTACGAGCAGTACTTC. It codes for CASSPDSYEQYF. V and J are TRBV12-3 or TRBV12-4 and TRBJ2-7, with a weak D call TRBD1 (5 bases). The germline V and J ends were trimmed by 6 bases and 3 bases, with 9 bases remaining between them. The CDR3 runs to 12 residues.

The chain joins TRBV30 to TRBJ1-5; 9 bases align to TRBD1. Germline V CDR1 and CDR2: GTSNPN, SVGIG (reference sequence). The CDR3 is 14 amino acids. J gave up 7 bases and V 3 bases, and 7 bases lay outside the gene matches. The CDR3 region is CAWSSGQGRQPQHF. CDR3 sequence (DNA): TGTGCCTGGAGCTCGGGACAGGGTCGCCAGCCCCAGCATTTT.

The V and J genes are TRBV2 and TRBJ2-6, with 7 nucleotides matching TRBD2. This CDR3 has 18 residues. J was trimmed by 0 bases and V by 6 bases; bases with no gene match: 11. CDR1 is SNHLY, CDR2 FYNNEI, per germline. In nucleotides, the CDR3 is TGTGCCAGCAGCTTGGGGAGGGTGGCGTACTCTGGGGCCAACGTCCTGACTTTC. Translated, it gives CASSLGRVAYSGANVLTF. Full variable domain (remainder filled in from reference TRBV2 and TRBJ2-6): EPEVTQTPSHQVTQMGQEVILRCVPISNHLYFYWYRQILGQKVEFLVSFYNNEISEKSEIFDDQFSVERPDGSNFTLKIRSTKLEDSAMYFCASSLGRVAYSGANVLTFGAGSRLTVL.

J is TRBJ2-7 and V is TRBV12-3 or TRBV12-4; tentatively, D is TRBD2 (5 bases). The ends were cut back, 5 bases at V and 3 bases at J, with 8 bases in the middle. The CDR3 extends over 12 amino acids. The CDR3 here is CASSPRDYEQYF. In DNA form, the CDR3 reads TGTGCCAGCAGTCCCCGGGACTACGAGCAGTACTTC.

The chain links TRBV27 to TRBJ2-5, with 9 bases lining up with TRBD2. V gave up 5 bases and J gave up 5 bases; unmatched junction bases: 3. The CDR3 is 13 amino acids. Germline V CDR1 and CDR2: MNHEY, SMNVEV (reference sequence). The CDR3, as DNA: TGTGCCAGCAGTATAGCGGGAGCGGAGACCCAGTACTTC. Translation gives CASSIAGAETQYF.

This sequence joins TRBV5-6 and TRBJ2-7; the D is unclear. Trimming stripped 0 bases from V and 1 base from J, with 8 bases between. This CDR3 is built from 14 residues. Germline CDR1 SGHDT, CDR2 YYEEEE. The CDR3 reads CASSLGLRSYEQYF. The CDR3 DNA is TGTGCCAGCAGCTTGGGCCTCAGATCCTACGAGCAGTACTTC. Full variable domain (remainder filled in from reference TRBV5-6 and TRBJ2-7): DAGVTQSPTHLIKTRGQQVTLRCSPKSGHDTVSWYQQALGQGPQFIFQYYEEEERQRGNFPDRFSGHQFPNYSSELNVNALLLGDSALYLCASSLGLRSYEQYFGPGTRLTVT.

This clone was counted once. The CDR3 protein is CSVGSVGGTVGELFF. The CDR3 DNA reads as TGCAGCGTTGGGAGTGTTGGCGGGACGGTCGGGGAGCTGTTTTTT. V is TRBV29-1 and J is TRBJ2-2; D may be TRBD2 (6 bases). This CDR3 spans 15 amino acids. With 4 bases removed from V and 7 bases from J, the gap between germline ends came to 19 bases. Looked up from germline, CDR1 is SQVTM and CDR2 is ANQGSEA.

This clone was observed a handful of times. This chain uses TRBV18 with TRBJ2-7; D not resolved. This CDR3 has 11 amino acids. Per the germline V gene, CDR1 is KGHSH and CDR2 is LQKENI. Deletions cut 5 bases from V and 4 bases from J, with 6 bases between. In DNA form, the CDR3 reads TGTGCCAGCTCATCCCAATACGAGCAGTACTTC. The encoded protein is CASSSQYEQYF.